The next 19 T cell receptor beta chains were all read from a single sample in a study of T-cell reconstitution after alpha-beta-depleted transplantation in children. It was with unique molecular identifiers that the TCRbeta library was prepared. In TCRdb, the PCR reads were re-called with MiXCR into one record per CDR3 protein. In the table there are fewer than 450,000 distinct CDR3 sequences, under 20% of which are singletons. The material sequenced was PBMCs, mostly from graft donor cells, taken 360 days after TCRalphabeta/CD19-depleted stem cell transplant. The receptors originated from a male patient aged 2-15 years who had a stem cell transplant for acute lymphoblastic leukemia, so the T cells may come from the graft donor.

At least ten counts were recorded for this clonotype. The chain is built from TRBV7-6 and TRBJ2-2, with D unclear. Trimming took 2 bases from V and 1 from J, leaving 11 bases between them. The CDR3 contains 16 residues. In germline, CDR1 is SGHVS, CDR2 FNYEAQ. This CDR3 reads CASSLWGVQNTGELFF. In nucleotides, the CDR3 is TGTGCCAGCAGCTTATGGGGTGTACAGAACACCGGGGAGCTGTTTTTT.

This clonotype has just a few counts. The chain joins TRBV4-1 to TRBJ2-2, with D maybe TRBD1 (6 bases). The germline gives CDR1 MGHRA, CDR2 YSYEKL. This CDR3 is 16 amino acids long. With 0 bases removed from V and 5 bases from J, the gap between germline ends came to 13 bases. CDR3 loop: CASSQDAHQGTGELFF. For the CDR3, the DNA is TGCGCCAGCAGCCAAGATGCCCACCAGGGGACCGGGGAGCTGTTTTTT.

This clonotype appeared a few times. The CDR3 region is CSVEGEGLNSYNEQFF. As DNA, the CDR3 is TGCAGCGTTGAGGGGGAAGGGTTAAACTCCTACAATGAGCAGTTCTTC. This rearrangement joins TRBV29-1 to TRBJ2-1; D might be TRBD1 or TRBD2, each matching 5 bases. The germline CDR1 and CDR2 sequences are SQVTM and ANQGSEA. The CDR3 contains 16 residues. V gave up 3 bases and J gave up 0 bases, with 15 bases separating them.

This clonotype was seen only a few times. The CDR3 loop is CSVDSDTDTQYF. CDR3 coding DNA: TGCAGCGTTGATAGCGATACAGATACGCAGTATTTT. This chain links TRBV29-1 with TRBJ2-3, with D possibly matching TRBD2 (5 bases). CDR1 SQVTM and CDR2 ANQGSEA come from the germline V gene. Trimming stripped 3 bases from V and 3 bases from J, with 7 bases between. This CDR3 has 12 amino acids.

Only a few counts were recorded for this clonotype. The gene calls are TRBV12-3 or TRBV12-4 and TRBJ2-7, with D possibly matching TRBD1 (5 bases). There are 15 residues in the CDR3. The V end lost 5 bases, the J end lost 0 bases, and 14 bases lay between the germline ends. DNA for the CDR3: TGTGCCAGCAGTCAAAGGGGAAGTAACTCCTACGAGCAGTACTTC. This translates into CASSQRGSNSYEQYF.

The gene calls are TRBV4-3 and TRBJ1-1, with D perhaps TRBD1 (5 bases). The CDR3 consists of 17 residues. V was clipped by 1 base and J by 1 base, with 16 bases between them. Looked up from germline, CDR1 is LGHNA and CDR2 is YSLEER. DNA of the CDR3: TGCGCCAGCAGCCAAGTCTTCCCGGGGCAGGGGAACACTGAAGCTTTCTTT. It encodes CASSQVFPGQGNTEAFF.

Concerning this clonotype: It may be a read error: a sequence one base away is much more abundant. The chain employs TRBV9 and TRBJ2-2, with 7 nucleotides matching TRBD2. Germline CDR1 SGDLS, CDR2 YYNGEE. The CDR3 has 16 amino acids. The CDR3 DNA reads TGTGACAGCTGTAGGGAGGGCCACGGGAACACCGGGGAGCTGTTTTTT. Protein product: CDSCREGHGNTGELFF.

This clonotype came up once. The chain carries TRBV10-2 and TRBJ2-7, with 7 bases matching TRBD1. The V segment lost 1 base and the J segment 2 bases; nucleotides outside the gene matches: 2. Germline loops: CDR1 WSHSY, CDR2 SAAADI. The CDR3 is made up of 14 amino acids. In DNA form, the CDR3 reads TGCGCCAGCAGTGAGTGGACAGGACCCTACGAGCAGTACTTC. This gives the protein CASSEWTGPYEQYF.

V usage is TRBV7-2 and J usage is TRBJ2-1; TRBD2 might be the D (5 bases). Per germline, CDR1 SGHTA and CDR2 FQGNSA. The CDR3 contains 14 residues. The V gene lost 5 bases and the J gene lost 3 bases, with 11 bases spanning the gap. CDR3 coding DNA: TGTGCCAGCAGCCCTTGGACTGACTACAATGAGCAGTTCTTC. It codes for CASSPWTDYNEQFF.

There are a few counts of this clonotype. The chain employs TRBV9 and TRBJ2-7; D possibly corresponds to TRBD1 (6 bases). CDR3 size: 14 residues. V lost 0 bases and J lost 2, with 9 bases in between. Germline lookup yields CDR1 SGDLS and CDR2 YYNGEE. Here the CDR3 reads CASSVEGTTYEQYF. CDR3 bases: TGTGCCAGCAGCGTAGAAGGGACAACCTACGAGCAGTACTTC. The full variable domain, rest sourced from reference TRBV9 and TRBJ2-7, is DSGVTQTPKHLITATGQRVTLRCSPRSGDLSVYWYQQSLDQGLQFLIQYYNGEERAKGNILERFSAQQFPDLHSELNLSSLELGDSALYFCASSVEGTTYEQYFGPGTRLTVT.

The CDR3 coding sequence is TGTGCTAGTGGCTCCCTTGGGGCTTTCTTT. Protein: CASGSLGAFF. The chain employs TRBV12-5 and TRBJ1-1; no clear D gene. V dropped 6 bases and J dropped 11 bases, with 10 bases sitting between them. Germline values: CDR1 LGHNT, CDR2 FRNRAP. There are 10 residues in the CDR3.

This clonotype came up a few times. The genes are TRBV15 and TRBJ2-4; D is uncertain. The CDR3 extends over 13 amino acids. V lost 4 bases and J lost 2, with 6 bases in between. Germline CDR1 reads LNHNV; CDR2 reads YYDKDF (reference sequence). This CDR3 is CATSISPKNIQYF. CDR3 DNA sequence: TGTGCCACCAGCATTAGTCCCAAAAACATTCAGTACTTC.

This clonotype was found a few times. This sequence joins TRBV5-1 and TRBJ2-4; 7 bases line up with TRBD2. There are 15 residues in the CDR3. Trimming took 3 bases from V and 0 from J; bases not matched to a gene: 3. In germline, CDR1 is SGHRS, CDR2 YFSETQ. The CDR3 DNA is TGCGCCAGCAGCTCAAGCGGGGTAGCCAAAAACATTCAGTACTTC. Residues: CASSSSGVAKNIQYF. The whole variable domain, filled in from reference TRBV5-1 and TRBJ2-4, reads KAGVTQTPRYLIKTRGQQVTLSCSPISGHRSVSWYQQTPGQGLQFLFEYFSETQRNKGNFPGRFSGRQFSNSRSEMNVSTLELGDSALYLCASSSSGVAKNIQYFGAGTRLSVL.

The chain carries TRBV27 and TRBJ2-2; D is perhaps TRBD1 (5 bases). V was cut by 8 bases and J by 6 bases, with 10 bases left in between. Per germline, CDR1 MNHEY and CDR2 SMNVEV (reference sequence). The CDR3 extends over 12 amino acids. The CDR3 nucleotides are TGTGCCAGCGCCAGGGATCCCGGGGAGCTGTTTTTT. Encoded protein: CASARDPGELFF.

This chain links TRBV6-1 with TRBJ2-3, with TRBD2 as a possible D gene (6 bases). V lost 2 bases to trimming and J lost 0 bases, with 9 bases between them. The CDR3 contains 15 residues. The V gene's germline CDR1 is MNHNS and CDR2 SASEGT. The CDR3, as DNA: TGTGCCAGCAGTGAACGAGGGACTAGCACAGATACGCAGTATTTT. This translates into CASSERGTSTDTQYF.

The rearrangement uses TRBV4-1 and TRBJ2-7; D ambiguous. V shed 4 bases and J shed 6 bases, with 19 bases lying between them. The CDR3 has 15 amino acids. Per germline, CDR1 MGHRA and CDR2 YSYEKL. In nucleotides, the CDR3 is TGCGCCAGCAGCCTCGACTTGGGCCGAGTAAGCGAGCAGTACTTC. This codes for CASSLDLGRVSEQYF.

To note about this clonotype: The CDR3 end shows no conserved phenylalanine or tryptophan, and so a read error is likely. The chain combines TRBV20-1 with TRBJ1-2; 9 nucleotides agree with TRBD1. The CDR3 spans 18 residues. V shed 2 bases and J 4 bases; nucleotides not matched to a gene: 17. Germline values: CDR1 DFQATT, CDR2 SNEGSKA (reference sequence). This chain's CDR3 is CSARPPSVGQGGPYGYTC. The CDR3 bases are TGCAGTGCTAGACCTCCATCGGTGGGACAGGGAGGACCCTATGGCTACACCTGC.

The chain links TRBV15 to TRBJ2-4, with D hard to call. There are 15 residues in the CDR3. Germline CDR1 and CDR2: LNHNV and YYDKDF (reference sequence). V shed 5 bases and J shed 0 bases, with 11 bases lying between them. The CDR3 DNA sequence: TGTGCCACCAGCGTTAGTTCCCTAGCCAAAAACATTCAGTACTTC. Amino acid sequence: CATSVSSLAKNIQYF.

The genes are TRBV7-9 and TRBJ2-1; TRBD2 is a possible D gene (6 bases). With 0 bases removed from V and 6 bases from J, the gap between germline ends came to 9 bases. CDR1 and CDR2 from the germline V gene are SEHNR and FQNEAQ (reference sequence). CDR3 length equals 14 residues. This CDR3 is CASSLAGGTNEQFF. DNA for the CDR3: TGTGCCAGCAGCTTAGCGGGAGGCACCAATGAGCAGTTCTTC.